This T cell receptor beta chain was profiled in a study of shared clonotypes between healthy human individuals. On the study more broadly: There were three CD4 naive, three CD4 memory, two CD8 naive and one CD8 memory plates per donor. Study-wide results and caveats: Some naive CD4 clonotypes, roughly 4.5%, turned up in common across four donors. Rarefaction indicated that sorted-subset sequencing remained incomplete although depth was large.

About this clone: What it binds is not known.

Libraries were prepared by immunoSEQ multiplex PCR; TCRdb keeps only in-frame clonotypes and omits some of them. The sample yields roughly 2.4 million clones, around 95% seen once. The CDR3 runs 15 residues. The V end was cut by 2 bases, the J end by 0 bases, with 8 bases between. Germline V gene lookup returns CDR1 ENHRY and CDR2 SYGVKD. The chain employs TRBV10-3 and TRBJ1-5; D is unresolved. Sequencing was done on a sample of naive CD4+ T cells sorted from blood. The subset is: CD45RA+ positively selected. This receptor was identified in a man aged 18 to 30 in good health. CDR3 DNA sequence: TGTGCCATCAGTGAGGGACTAAATAGCAATCAGCCCCAGCATTTT. Its translation is CAISEGLNSNQPQHF.